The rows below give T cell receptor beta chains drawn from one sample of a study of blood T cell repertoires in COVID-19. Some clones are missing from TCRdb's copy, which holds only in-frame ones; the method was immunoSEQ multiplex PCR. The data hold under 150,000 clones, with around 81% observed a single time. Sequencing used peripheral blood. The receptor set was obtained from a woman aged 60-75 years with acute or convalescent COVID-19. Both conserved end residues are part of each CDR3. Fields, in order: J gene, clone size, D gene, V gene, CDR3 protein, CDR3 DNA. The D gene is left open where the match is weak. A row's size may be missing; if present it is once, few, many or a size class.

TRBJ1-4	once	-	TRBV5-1	CASSVQQGSNEKLFF	TGCGCCAGCAGCGTCCAACAGGGTTCTAATGAAAAACTGTTTTTT
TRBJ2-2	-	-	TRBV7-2	CASSLSRLVTGELFF	TGTGCCAGCAGCCTATCCCGTTTGGTGACCGGGGAGCTGTTTTTT
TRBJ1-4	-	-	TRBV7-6	CASSLGRGTNEKLFF	TGTGCCAGCAGCTTAGGCAGGGGTACTAATGAAAAACTGTTTTTT
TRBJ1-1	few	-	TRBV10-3	CAIRGQLGTEAFF	TGTGCCATCAGGGGACAATTGGGCACTGAAGCTTTCTTT
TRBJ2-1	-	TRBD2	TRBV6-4	CASSTSGSVGEQFF	TGTGCCAGCAGTACTAGCGGGAGTGTTGGTGAGCAGTTCTTC
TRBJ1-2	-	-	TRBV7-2	CASSLADGGARGYTF	TGTGCCAGCAGCTTAGCCGATGGGGGGGCACGTGGCTACACCTTC
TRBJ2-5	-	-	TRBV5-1	CASSLDNRGGTETQYF	TGCGCCAGCAGCTTGGACAACAGGGGGGGCACAGAGACCCAGTACTTC
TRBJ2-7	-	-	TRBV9	CASSVEAARRVSEQYF	TGTGCCAGCAGCGTAGAGGCCGCCAGGAGGGTATCCGAGCAGTACTTC
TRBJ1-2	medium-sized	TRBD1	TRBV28	CASRRDRLHGYTF	TGTGCCAGCAGACGGGACAGGTTGCATGGCTACACCTTC
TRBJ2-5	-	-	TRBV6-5	CATQGSQETQYF	TGTGCCACACAGGGTTCCCAAGAGACCCAGTACTTC
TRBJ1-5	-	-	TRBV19	CASSIVSGASNQPQHF	TGTGCCAGTAGTATTGTCTCAGGGGCCAGCAATCAGCCCCAGCATTTT
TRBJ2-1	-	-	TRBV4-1	CASSQDWQGTYNEQFF	TGCGCCAGCAGCCAGGATTGGCAGGGAACCTACAATGAGCAGTTCTTC
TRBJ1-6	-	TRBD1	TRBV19	CASSADRGDNSPLHF	TGTGCCAGTAGTGCGGACAGGGGAGATAATTCACCCCTCCACTTT
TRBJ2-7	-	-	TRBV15	CATSRGGRLYEQYF	TGTGCCACCAGCAGAGGAGGGAGGCTGTACGAGCAGTACTTC
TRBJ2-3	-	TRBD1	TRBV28	CASSSTPDRVGDTQYF	TGTGCCAGCAGTTCCACCCCAGACAGGGTGGGAGATACGCAGTATTTT
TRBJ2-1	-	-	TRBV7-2	CASSQRRRANNEQFF	TGTGCCAGCAGCCAAAGACGGAGAGCTAACAATGAGCAGTTCTTC
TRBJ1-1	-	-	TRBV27	CASSFQGVGVEAFF	TGTGCCAGCAGTTTTCAGGGCGTGGGTGTTGAAGCTTTCTTT
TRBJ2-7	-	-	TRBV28	CASGPIYEQYF	TGTGCCAGCGGCCCGATCTACGAGCAGTACTTC
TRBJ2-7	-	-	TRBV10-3	CAISDGDTYEQYF	TGTGCCATCAGTGACGGGGACACCTACGAGCAGTACTTC
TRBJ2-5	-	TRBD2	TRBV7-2	CASSLDSGISTETQYF	TGTGCCAGCAGCTTAGATAGCGGGATCTCTACGGAGACCCAGTACTTC
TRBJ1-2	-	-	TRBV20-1	CSASVFAGGVEYGYTF	TGCAGTGCTAGTGTCTTCGCGGGGGGCGTTGAATATGGCTACACCTTC
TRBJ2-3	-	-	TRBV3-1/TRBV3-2	CASSVRSTDTQYF	TGTGCCAGCTCTGTCAGAAGCACAGATACGCAGTATTTT
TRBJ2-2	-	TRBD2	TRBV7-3	CASSLIPGLAGPAGELFF	TGTGCCAGCAGCTTAATTCCGGGACTAGCGGGACCCGCCGGGGAGCTGTTTTTT
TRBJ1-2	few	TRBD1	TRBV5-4	CASSPEGTVNYGYTF	TGTGCCAGCAGTCCCGAAGGGACAGTGAACTATGGCTACACCTTC
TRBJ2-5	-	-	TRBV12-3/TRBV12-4	CASRGVGTQYF	TGTGCCAGCAGAGGGGTTGGGACCCAGTACTTC
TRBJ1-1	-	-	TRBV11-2	CASSLEVRQRLVLNTEAFF	TGTGCCAGCAGCTTAGAGGTGCGGCAGCGTCTTGTTTTGAACACTGAAGCTTTCTTT